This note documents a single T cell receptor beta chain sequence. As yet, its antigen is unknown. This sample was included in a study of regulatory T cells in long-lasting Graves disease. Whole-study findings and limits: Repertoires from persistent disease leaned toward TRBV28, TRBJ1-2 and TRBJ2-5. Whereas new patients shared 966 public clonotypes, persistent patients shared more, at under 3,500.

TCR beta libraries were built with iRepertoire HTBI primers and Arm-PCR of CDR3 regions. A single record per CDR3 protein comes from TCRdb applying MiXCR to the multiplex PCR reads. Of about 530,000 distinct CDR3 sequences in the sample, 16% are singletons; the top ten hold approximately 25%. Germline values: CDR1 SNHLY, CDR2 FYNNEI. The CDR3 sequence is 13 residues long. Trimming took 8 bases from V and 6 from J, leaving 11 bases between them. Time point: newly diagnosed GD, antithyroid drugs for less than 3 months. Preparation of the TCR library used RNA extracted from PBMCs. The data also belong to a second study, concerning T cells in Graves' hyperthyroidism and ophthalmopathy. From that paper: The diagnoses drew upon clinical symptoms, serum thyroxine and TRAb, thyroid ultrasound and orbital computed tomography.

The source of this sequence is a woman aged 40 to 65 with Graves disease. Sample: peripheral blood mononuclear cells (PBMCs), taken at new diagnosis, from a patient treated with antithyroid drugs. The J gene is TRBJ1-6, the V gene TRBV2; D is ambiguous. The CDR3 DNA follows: TGTGCCAGCGGTGGGGAGGGTAATTCACCCCTCCACTTT. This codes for CASGGEGNSPLHF.